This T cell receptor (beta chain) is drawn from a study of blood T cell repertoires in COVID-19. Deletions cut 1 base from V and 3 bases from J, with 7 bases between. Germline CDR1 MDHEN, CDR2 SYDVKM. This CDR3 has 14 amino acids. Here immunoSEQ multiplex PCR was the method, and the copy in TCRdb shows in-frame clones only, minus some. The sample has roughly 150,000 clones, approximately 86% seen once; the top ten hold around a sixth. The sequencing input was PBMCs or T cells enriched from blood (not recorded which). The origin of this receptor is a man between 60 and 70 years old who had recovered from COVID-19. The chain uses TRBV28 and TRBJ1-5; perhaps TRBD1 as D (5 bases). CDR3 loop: CASSLSGFNQPQHF. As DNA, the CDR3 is TGTGCCAGCAGTTTATCAGGGTTCAATCAGCCCCAGCATTTT.